The present T cell receptor (beta chain) was sequenced within a study of blood T cell repertoires in COVID-19. Here immunoSEQ multiplex PCR was the method, and the copy in TCRdb shows in-frame clones only, minus some. The table records some 110,000 clones, about 79% of them present only once. This receptor was identified in an elderly man with COVID-19, enrolled during active disease. The sequenced material came from peripheral blood.

This CDR3 is CASSQEGWASGSHEQFF. The DNA of the CDR3 is TGTGCCAGCAGCCAAGAGGGTTGGGCTAGCGGGAGCCATGAGCAGTTCTTC. V and J are TRBV4-2 and TRBJ2-1; 10 nucleotides align to TRBD2. The J segment lost 8 bases and the V segment lost 0 bases, leaving 10 bases of the junction unmatched. The germline gives CDR1 LGHNA, CDR2 YNFKEQ. The CDR3 is 17 amino acids.